The 8 T cell receptor beta chains below were found in one sample sequenced in a study of blood T cells in healthy people across ages (dated by TCRdb to 2015 to 2017). The protocol used for the library was 5' RACE. The instrument given in TCRdb is Illumina HiSeq 2500. A second PCR of 7 to 11 cycles was run with a J-beta primer mix and a sample-barcoded 5' primer. The public reads were reanalyzed by TCRdb: fastp trimming at Q25, MiXCR alignment, in-frame beta chains only. Every distinct CDR3 protein forms one entry, paired with its most common genes and DNA. For this sample the table gives more than 650,000 distinct CDR3 sequences, of which about 20% were detected only once. Under 25% of the sample is held by the ten biggest clonotypes. The specimen was blood. Receptors originate from a man between 65 and 85 years old in good health.

The CDR3 bases are TGTGCCAGCAGCTCGGCTCAGAGAGGACTAACCCTAGCCAAAAACATTCAGTACTTC. The encoded protein is CASSSAQRGLTLAKNIQYF. This chain connects TRBV7-2 to TRBJ2-4, with D perhaps TRBD2 (6 bases). The V end was cut by 4 bases, the J end by 0 bases, with 22 bases between. The CDR3 runs 19 residues. CDR1 and CDR2 from the germline V gene are SGHTA and FQGNSA.

This clonotype was detected only a few times. The chain combines TRBV6-5 with TRBJ2-3; no clear D gene. The CDR3 spans 13 residues. The V gene lost 3 bases and the J gene lost 5 bases, with 9 bases spanning the gap. The germline V gene encodes CDR1 MNHEY and CDR2 SVGAGI. The DNA for the CDR3 is TGTGCCAGCAGTTATGACTCCCGAGATACGCAGTATTTT. Amino acids: CASSYDSRDTQYF.

J is TRBJ1-4 and V is TRBV20-1; the D is unclear. With 1 base removed from V and 6 bases from J, the gap between germline ends came to 18 bases. The CDR3 runs to 16 residues. Germline assignment: CDR1 DFQATT and CDR2 SNEGSKA (reference sequence). CDR3 DNA: TGCAGTGCTAGAGGGGCAGGTTGGGAGGTGGATGAAAAACTGTTTTTT. Protein: CSARGAGWEVDEKLFF.

As concerns this clonotype: Germline and junction disagree at one end, which may indicate a read error. The chain combines TRBV5-1 with TRBJ1-3; the match to TRBD1 covers 7 bases. The germline gives CDR1 SGHRS, CDR2 YFSETQ. This CDR3 has 16 residues. The CDR3 DNA is TGCGCCGGCAGCGAATCGACAGGGATCTATGGAAACACCATATATTTT. It yields the protein CAGSESTGIYGNTIYF.

This clonotype was recorded a few times. This chain links TRBV12-3 or TRBV12-4 with TRBJ1-2, with 11 bases aligning to TRBD1. With 5 bases clipped from V and 12 bases from J, the junction kept 14 bases outside the gene matches. The CDR3 has 15 amino acids. CDR3 sequence: CASSSFAGTGGFNTF. In DNA form, the CDR3 reads TGTGCCAGCAGTAGCTTCGCCGGGACAGGGGGATTCAACACCTTC.

The chain couples TRBV18 to TRBJ1-1; D remains unclear. The V end lost 3 bases, the J end lost 3 bases, and 11 bases lay between the germline ends. The germline V gene has CDR1 KGHSH and CDR2 LQKENI. This CDR3 is built from 14 residues. The CDR3: CASSPRGMDTEAFF. In DNA, the CDR3 is TGTGCCAGCTCACCGAGAGGGATGGACACTGAAGCTTTCTTT.

The chain couples TRBV3-1 to TRBJ2-7, with D unclear. Germline V CDR1 and CDR2: LGHDT, YNNKEL (reference sequence). V was clipped by 3 bases and J by 3 bases, with 9 bases between them. CDR3 length: 13 residues. In DNA, the CDR3 is TGTGCCAGCAGCCATCGACAACACTACGAGCAGTACTTC. Amino acids: CASSHRQHYEQYF.

This clonotype was detected many times. This chain uses TRBV6-1 with TRBJ1-2; 7 bases map to TRBD1. The CDR3 has 13 amino acids. Trimming removed 5 bases from V and 2 bases from J; junction bases left unmatched: 2. Germline assignment: CDR1 MNHNS and CDR2 SASEGT. CDR3 amino acids: CASSTTGNYGYTF. The DNA for the CDR3 is TGTGCCAGCAGTACGACAGGGAACTATGGCTACACCTTC.